These 7 T cell receptor beta chains came from one sample sequenced in a study of shared clonotypes between healthy human individuals. The naive CD8 fraction comprised CD45RO-negative cells positively selected for CCR7 and excluded terminally differentiated effector memory CD45RA+ cells. Only in-frame clones appear in the TCRdb table, and some are missing; sequencing was by immunoSEQ multiplex PCR. The data contain 630,000 or so clones, roughly 98% of them singletons. The sample taken for sequencing was naive CD8+ T cells sorted from blood. Every receptor here comes from a man under 40 in good health.

The chain has TRBV7-8 and TRBJ1-5, with 11 bases that match TRBD1. This CDR3 has 15 residues. Germline V gives CDR1 SGHVS, CDR2 FQNEAQ. The ends lost 5 bases at V and 6 bases at J; junction bases unmatched: 6. Written as DNA, the CDR3 is TGTGCCAGCAGCAACGGACAGGGGGCTCTTCAGCCCCAGCATTTT. Translated, it gives CASSNGQGALQPQHF.

The J gene is TRBJ2-1, the V gene TRBV27; D is undetermined. The V end lost 5 bases, the J end lost 7 bases, and 6 bases lay between the germline ends. The CDR3 is 11 amino acids. CDR1 and CDR2 from the germline V gene are MNHEY and SMNVEV (reference sequence). This CDR3 reads CASSPGNEQFF. DNA of the CDR3: TGTGCCAGCAGTCCCGGGAATGAGCAGTTCTTC.

The chain uses TRBV27 and TRBJ1-5, with 8 bases aligning to TRBD1. After removal of 6 bases from V and 9 bases from J, the junction contained 7 bases not matched to a gene. This CDR3 is 13 amino acids long. Germline V gene data show CDR1 as MNHEY and CDR2 as SMNVEV (reference sequence). CDR3 bases: TGTGCCAGCAGCAAGACAGGGGCCGTGCCCCAGCATTTT. Translated, it gives CASSKTGAVPQHF.

This sequence joins TRBV29-1 and TRBJ2-1; 7 nucleotides align to TRBD2. The CDR3 has 11 amino acids. The germline V gene encodes CDR1 SQVTM and CDR2 ANQGSEA. The CDR3 DNA is TGCACCGGACTAGGAAACAATGAGCAGTTCTTC. It specifies CTGLGNNEQFF.

CDR3 coding DNA: TGCGCCAGCAGCCAAGGCGCGGGGTGGAAAGAGACCCAGTACTTC. Protein product: CASSQGAGWKETQYF. J is TRBJ2-5 and V is TRBV4-3, with D perhaps matching TRBD2 (6 bases). The germline V gene encodes CDR1 LGHNA and CDR2 YSLEER. The germline V and J ends were trimmed by 1 base and 3 bases, with 12 bases remaining between them. This CDR3 spans 15 amino acids.

V usage is TRBV28 and J usage is TRBJ1-5; D gene unclear. The germline V gene has CDR1 MDHEN and CDR2 SYDVKM. CDR3 length: 15 residues. V lost 6 bases and J lost 0, with 12 bases in between. The CDR3 coding sequence is TGTGCCAGCAGCCCTACAGAGTATAGCAATCAGCCCCAGCATTTT. As protein: CASSPTEYSNQPQHF.

This rearrangement joins TRBV27 to TRBJ2-5, with D tentatively TRBD2 (6 bases). The CDR3 sequence is 15 residues long. CDR1 is MNHEY and CDR2 is SMNVEV in the germline V gene (reference sequence). Trimming shortened V by 7 bases and J by 2 bases, and 17 bases separated the two germline ends. In DNA, the CDR3 is TGTGCCAGCATGTATGGGCGGAGGGAACAAGAGACCCAGTACTTC. Residues: CASMYGRREQETQYF.